These T cell receptor beta chains were read from a single sample in a study of shared clonotypes between healthy human individuals. Data came from immunoSEQ multiplex PCR; TCRdb stores just in-frame clones and leaves some out. Here the sample spans about 490,000 clones, around 73% being singletons. The specimen sequenced was PBMCs. The receptors derive from a woman between 40 and 55 years old in good health. Some clones in this sample may be carry-over from other donors' samples. Each CDR3 is given with its conserved first and last residue. D genes are given only for firm matches. Expanded clones get a size class; other rows say once, few or many, or leave the size out.

size | J | V | D | DNA | CDR3
NA | TRBJ2-7 | TRBV4-1 | TRBD1 | TGCGCCAGCAGCCAAGGGACAGGGCTACTAGTCGAGCAGTACTTC | CASSQGTGLLVEQYF
NA | TRBJ2-7 | TRBV7-3 | NA | TGTGCCAGCAGCTTAACGTTTGCGAGCGAGCAGTACTTC | CASSLTFASEQYF
NA | TRBJ1-1 | TRBV6-6 | NA | TGTGCCAGCAGTTACGACACCCCCCAACTGAACACTGAAGCTTTCTTT | CASSYDTPQLNTEAFF
NA | TRBJ2-3 | TRBV18 | NA | TGTGCCAGCTCACCAACCGTGAGGCTACGGGGGTCAGATACGCAGTATTTT | CASSPTVRLRGSDTQYF
NA | TRBJ2-7 | TRBV15 | NA | TGTGCCACCAGCATCTATCCCTACGAGCAGTACTTC | CATSIYPYEQYF
many | TRBJ1-2 | TRBV4-2 | NA | TGTGCCAGCAGCCAAGGTGGAGGGGAAGGAAAAAACTATGGCTACACCTTC | CASSQGGGEGKNYGYTF
NA | TRBJ2-1 | TRBV27 | NA | TGTGCCAGCAGTTCATACATTAGCGGATACTACAATGAGCAGTTCTTC | CASSSYISGYYNEQFF
NA | TRBJ1-1 | TRBV30 | NA | TGTGCCTGGAGTGTAGAGGGGTTTACTGAAGCTTTCTTT | CAWSVEGFTEAFF
few | TRBJ1-1 | TRBV4-1 | NA | TGCGCCAGCAGCCAAGGGGCCGGCACTGAAGCTTTCTTT | CASSQGAGTEAFF
NA | TRBJ1-2 | TRBV18 | TRBD1 | TGTGCCAGCTCACCGGGACAGGGCTATGGCTACACCTTC | CASSPGQGYGYTF
few | TRBJ2-5 | TRBV7-2 | NA | TGTGCCAGCAGCCCGAGAGGGGGAGGGCCGGGAGAGACCCAGTACTTC | CASSPRGGGPGETQYF
NA | TRBJ1-1 | TRBV29-1 | NA | TGCAGCGTTGAAGCACGTCTGAACACTGAAGCTTTCTTT | CSVEARLNTEAFF
NA | TRBJ2-3 | TRBV7-9 | NA | TGTGCCAGCAGCTTGCGAAACGGCAGCACAGATACGCAGTATTTT | CASSLRNGSTDTQYF
NA | TRBJ1-5 | TRBV6-6 | TRBD1 | TGTGCCAGCAGACCCACAGGGGACGGTCAGCCCCAGCATTTT | CASRPTGDGQPQHF
NA | TRBJ1-2 | TRBV2 | NA | TGTGCCAGCACAAGACAGGTGCGGGGCTACACCTTC | CASTRQVRGYTF
NA | TRBJ1-1 | TRBV5-4 | NA | TGTGCCAGCAGCCGGACGACAGGTAGGAACACTGAAGCTTTCTTT | CASSRTTGRNTEAFF
NA | TRBJ2-7 | TRBV7-2 | NA | TGTGCCAGCAGCCCCGTAGTGGGGGGTCCCTACGAGCAGTACTTC | CASSPVVGGPYEQYF
NA | TRBJ2-2 | TRBV2 | NA | TGTGCCAGCAGTGGGGGGGACGCCGGGGAGCTGTTTTTT | CASSGGDAGELFF
NA | TRBJ1-2 | TRBV28 | NA | TGTGCCAGCAGTTCGACAGACTATGGCTACACCTTC | CASSSTDYGYTF
NA | TRBJ2-1 | TRBV28 | TRBD2 | TGTGCCAGCAATAGGGCTAGCGGGGGGTCCTACAATGAGCAGTTCTTC | CASNRASGGSYNEQFF
NA | TRBJ1-1 | TRBV5-1 | NA | TGCGCCAGCAGCTTGACAGGGCGTGACACTGAAGCTTTCTTT | CASSLTGRDTEAFF
many | TRBJ2-2 | TRBV6-5 | TRBD2 | TGTGCCAGCAGTGATCTAGCGGGGGCGAGGGAGCTGTTTTTT | CASSDLAGARELFF
many | TRBJ2-4 | TRBV5-4 | TRBD1 | TGTGCCAGCAGCTTTTGGGACAGGAGAAACATTCAGTACTTC | CASSFWDRRNIQYF
NA | TRBJ2-1 | TRBV5-1 | NA | TGCGCCAGCAGCTTGACTACACGCTCCTACAATGAGCAGTTCTTC | CASSLTTRSYNEQFF
NA | TRBJ2-7 | TRBV7-3 | NA | TGTGCCAGCAGCTTAAGCGAGGGAACCGAGCAGTACTTC | CASSLSEGTEQYF
NA | TRBJ2-3 | TRBV9 | NA | TGTGCCAGCAGCGTAGGGCCAGCTACTAGCACAGATACGCAGTATTTT | CASSVGPATSTDTQYF
NA | TRBJ2-5 | TRBV7-3 | TRBD2 | TGTGCCAGCAGCTTAAAGGCCCTAGCGGGAGAGGCCCAGTACTTC | CASSLKALAGEAQYF
NA | TRBJ2-7 | TRBV11-2 | NA | TGTGCCAGCAGCTGGGACCGAAGCTCCTACGAGCAGTACTTC | CASSWDRSSYEQYF
NA | TRBJ2-3 | TRBV4-2 | TRBD2 | TGTGCCAGCAGCCAACCCTCCGGGACTAGTCGCACAGATACGCAGTATTTT | CASSQPSGTSRTDTQYF
once | TRBJ2-1 | TRBV10-3 | TRBD2 | TGTGCCATCAGTTACGCCCCGGGAGGCTTCTTGTTCTTC | CAISYAPGGFLFF
once | TRBJ1-1 | TRBV6-1 | NA | TGTGCCATCAGTGAAGATTTGGAAGCTTTCTTT | CAISEDLEAFF
NA | TRBJ2-5 | TRBV7-8 | NA | TGTGCCAGCAGCTTATTAATGCGGGGTAGAGAGACCCAGTACTTC | CASSLLMRGRETQYF